The 30 T cell receptor beta chains given below trace back to one sample, sequenced in a study of T-cell reconstitution after alpha-beta-depleted transplantation in children. Unique molecular identifiers were used to barcode this TCRbeta library. TCRdb independently ran MiXCR on the PCR reads; one entry per CDR3 protein. The repertoire consists of roughly 5,000 distinct CDR3 sequences, with roughly 7.3% occurring once and the leading ten covering 1.8%. Sequenced here: PBMCs, mostly from graft donor cells, sampled 60 days after TCRalphabeta/CD19-depleted stem cell transplant. The receptors were sampled from a boy less than two years old who had a stem cell transplant for SCID, so the T cells may come from the graft donor.

In its sample, this clonotype ranks as medium-sized. The V call is TRBV9, the J call TRBJ2-7; D perhaps matches TRBD2 (6 bases). Between the trimmed V and J ends, which lost 3 bases and 0 bases, there was a span of 13 bases. Germline V gives CDR1 SGDLS, CDR2 YYNGEE. This CDR3 has 15 residues. The CDR3 sequence: CASSAGLLSSYEQYF. The CDR3 DNA follows: TGTGCCAGCAGCGCGGGACTCCTGAGCTCCTACGAGCAGTACTTC.

This clonotype occurred a few times. V usage is TRBV7-4 and J usage is TRBJ1-4, with 12 bases identical to TRBD1. Germline lookup yields CDR1 SGHVT and CDR2 SQSDAQ. CDR3 length: 16 amino acids. Losses at the gene ends were 6 bases for V and 4 bases for J; bases not matched to a gene: 6. The CDR3 region is CASRGQGAPLNEKLFF. The CDR3 DNA follows: TGTGCCAGCAGGGGACAGGGGGCGCCCCTTAATGAAAAACTGTTTTTT.

This clonotype is medium-sized by share. This sequence joins TRBV7-3 and TRBJ2-3, with D possibly TRBD2 on 5 matching bases. The CDR3 is made up of 14 amino acids. The germline CDR1 and CDR2 sequences are SGHTA and FQGTGA. V dropped 5 bases and J dropped 2 bases, with 11 bases sitting between them. The CDR3 nucleotides read TGTGCCAGCAGCCCTCGGGGATTCACAGATACGCAGTATTTT. Its translation: CASSPRGFTDTQYF.

This clonotype was observed at least ten times. The chain links TRBV11-2 to TRBJ2-3; the match to TRBD2 covers 14 bases. This CDR3 region has 18 residues. The V gene end was trimmed by 4 bases and the J gene end by 1 base; junction bases not matched to a gene: 7. Germline V gives CDR1 SGHAT, CDR2 FQNNGV. For the CDR3, the DNA is TGTGCCAGCAGCTCCCTAATGGGACTAGCGGGGGGCACAGATACGCAGTATTTT. This sequence encodes CASSSLMGLAGGTDTQYF. The complete variable domain, with remaining parts taken from reference TRBV11-2 and TRBJ2-3, reads EAGVAQSPRYKIIEKRQSVAFWCNPISGHATLYWYQQILGQGPKLLIQFQNNGVVDDSQLPKDRFSAERLKGVDSTLKIQPAKLEDSAVYLCASSSLMGLAGGTDTQYFGPGTRLTVL.

In this sample, this clonotype is medium-sized. The CDR3 sequence: CASRFDRGTYEQYF. Here the CDR3 DNA reads TGTGCCAGCAGATTCGACAGGGGTACCTACGAGCAGTACTTC. The chain carries TRBV12-3 or TRBV12-4 and TRBJ2-7; 8 nucleotides line up with TRBD1. The CDR3 spans 14 residues. Losses at the gene ends were 6 bases for V and 2 bases for J; bases not matched to a gene: 6.

This clonotype is medium-sized by share. The V and J genes are TRBV9 and TRBJ1-2; D gene ambiguous. CDR1 SGDLS and CDR2 YYNGEE come from the germline V gene. V dropped 2 bases and J dropped 1 base, with 9 bases sitting between them. The CDR3 consists of 14 residues. The CDR3 loop is CASSVLWDNYGYTF. CDR3 sequence (DNA): TGTGCCAGCAGCGTCCTGTGGGATAACTATGGCTACACCTTC.

By frequency in the sample, this clonotype is medium-sized. This chain uses TRBV10-3 with TRBJ2-7, with D uncertain. The CDR3 totals 15 residues. V was shortened by 3 bases and J by 0 bases, with 12 bases between the two germline ends. Germline CDR1 is ENHRY and CDR2 is SYGVKD. CDR3 DNA: TGTGCCATCAGTGATAAAGGACGGAGCTCCTACGAGCAGTACTTC. As protein: CAISDKGRSSYEQYF.

This clonotype is categorized as medium-sized (0.01 to 0.1%). The chain has TRBV12-3 or TRBV12-4 and TRBJ2-3; D possibly corresponds to TRBD1 (6 bases). This CDR3 spans 14 amino acids. Trimming left V 6 bases short and J 2 bases short, with 12 bases between. CDR3 loop: CASSPGDHTDTQYF. The CDR3 DNA reads TGTGCCAGCAGCCCAGGGGACCACACAGATACGCAGTATTTT.

This clonotype rates as medium-sized. The chain joins TRBV9 to TRBJ2-1, with a possible D match to TRBD2 (5 bases). Germline CDR1 and CDR2: SGDLS and YYNGEE. The CDR3 has 16 amino acids. Trimming took off 4 bases at V and 2 bases at J, with 16 bases between the two ends. The CDR3 region is CASSRWQDLAYNEQFF. In DNA form, the CDR3 reads TGTGCCAGCAGCAGGTGGCAGGACTTAGCCTACAATGAGCAGTTCTTC.

Sample share makes this clonotype medium-sized. V and J are TRBV7-9 and TRBJ1-2; D is undetermined. The germline V gene encodes CDR1 SEHNR and CDR2 FQNEAQ (reference sequence). This CDR3 is 13 amino acids long. Between the trimmed V and J ends, which lost 0 bases and 5 bases, there was a span of 7 bases. This CDR3 is CASSLAGGYGYTF. As DNA, the CDR3 is TGTGCCAGCAGCTTAGCTGGCGGTTATGGCTACACCTTC. Looking up the rest from reference TRBV7-9 and TRBJ1-2 gives the full variable domain: DTGVSQNPRHKITKRGQNVTFRCDPISEHNRLYWYRQTLGQGPEFLTYFQNEAQLEKSRLLSDRFSAERPKGSFSTLEIQRTEQGDSAMYLCASSLAGGYGYTFGSGTRLTVV.

By its share, this clonotype is medium-sized. The chain recombines TRBV24-1 with TRBJ2-1; TRBD1 matches 10 bases. The CDR3 has 16 residues. V gave up 4 bases and J gave up 7 bases; unmatched junction bases: 9. The germline gives CDR1 KGHDR, CDR2 SFDVKD. CDR3 residues: CATSDPATGGGNEQFF. DNA of the CDR3: TGTGCCACCAGTGACCCGGCGACAGGGGGCGGGAATGAGCAGTTCTTC.

Ten or more counts support this clonotype. The CDR3 bases are TGTGCCAGCAGAGAAACGGACAGGGGGCTGAGCACTGAAGCTTTCTTT. It encodes CASRETDRGLSTEAFF. The chain uses TRBV13 and TRBJ1-1; TRBD1 agrees at 11 bases. Per the germline V gene, CDR1 is PRHDT and CDR2 is FYEKMQ (reference sequence). With V trimmed by 6 bases and J by 4 bases, 10 bases remained unmatched. The CDR3 length is 16 residues.

This clonotype was found many times. J is TRBJ1-1 and V is TRBV21-1. TRBV21-1 is a known pseudogene. The CDR3 sequence is 15 residues long. CDR3: CASSNSQGLRTEAFF. The CDR3 region has the DNA TGTGCCAGCAGCAATAGTCAGGGCCTCAGGACTGAAGCTTTCTTT.

There are many counts of this clonotype. The V gene is TRBV18, the J gene TRBJ1-2; the match to TRBD1 covers 7 bases. CDR3 size: 13 residues. V gave up 6 bases and J gave up 4 bases; unmatched junction bases: 5. Germline-derived CDR1 and CDR2 are KGHSH and LQKENI. The CDR3 sequence: CASSRDRAYGYTF. In nucleotides, the CDR3 is TGTGCCAGCTCGCGGGACAGAGCCTATGGCTACACCTTC.

This clonotype showed up many times. J is TRBJ1-5 and V is TRBV6-4; D not certain. CDR1 and CDR2 (germline): MRHNA, SNTAGT. Trimming removed 2 bases from V and 3 bases from J, with 11 bases in between. The CDR3 sequence is 15 residues long. Here the CDR3 reads CASSDPDEPNQPQHF. CDR3 in DNA: TGTGCCAGCAGTGACCCAGACGAGCCCAATCAGCCCCAGCATTTT.

This clonotype was recorded many times. The chain links TRBV7-6 to TRBJ2-5; TRBD2 matches at 8 bases. J gave up 1 base and V 5 bases, and 6 bases lay outside the gene matches. The CDR3 spans 15 residues. Per the germline V gene, CDR1 is SGHVS and CDR2 is FNYEAQ. The CDR3 is CASSPVAGFQETQYF. CDR3 coding DNA: TGTGCCAGCAGCCCCGTAGCGGGGTTCCAAGAGACCCAGTACTTC.

This clonotype is labeled as medium-sized (0.01 to 0.1%). The rearrangement joins TRBV5-6 to TRBJ1-2, with D hard to call. Germline lookup yields CDR1 SGHDT and CDR2 YYEEEE. Trimming took off 6 bases at V and 2 bases at J, with 17 bases between the two ends. This CDR3 has 15 amino acids. CDR3 amino acids: CASTTGSGANYGYTF. Here the CDR3 DNA reads TGTGCCAGCACCACTGGGAGCGGCGCCAACTATGGCTACACCTTC.

This clonotype was counted at least ten times. The J gene is TRBJ2-7, the V gene TRBV25-1, with 9 bases fitting TRBD1. Trimming at V came to 4 bases and at J to 2 bases, leaving 3 bases not matched to a gene. The CDR3 extends over 14 amino acids. Germline V lookup: CDR1 MGHDK, CDR2 SYGVNS. The CDR3 sequence is CASSVDRGTYEQYF. The CDR3 DNA is TGTGCCAGCAGTGTAGACAGGGGGACCTACGAGCAGTACTTC.

In this sample, this clonotype is medium-sized. The chain couples TRBV9 to TRBJ1-1; 7 nucleotides align to TRBD1. J gave up 3 bases and V 0 bases, and 5 bases lay outside the gene matches. The CDR3 spans 15 residues. CDR1 is SGDLS, CDR2 YYNGEE, per germline. CDR3 bases: TGTGCCAGCAGCGTAGAGGGGGCCTTGGACACTGAAGCTTTCTTT. Translated, it gives CASSVEGALDTEAFF.

This clonotype was recorded many times. This sequence joins TRBV6-5 and TRBJ1-5, with D perhaps TRBD1 (6 bases). This CDR3 is 14 amino acids long. Germline CDR1 and CDR2: MNHEY and SVGAGI. Between the trimmed V and J ends, which lost 5 bases and 5 bases, there was a span of 13 bases. The chain's CDR3 is CASSPGESYQPQHF. CDR3 nucleotide sequence: TGTGCCAGCAGTCCAGGGGAAAGTTATCAGCCCCAGCATTTT.

The chain uses TRBV23-1 and TRBJ2-4, with 9 bases that match TRBD1. TRBV23-1 is reported as an ORF; its role is uncertain. Unmatched junction bases numbered 19, after V lost 4 bases and J lost 6 bases. This CDR3 has 19 amino acids. CDR3 coding DNA: TGCGCCAGCAGTCGACACTTATGGCGCAGGACAGGGGCTAGAAACATTCAGTACTTC. It yields the protein CASSRHLWRRTGARNIQYF.

The J gene is TRBJ1-5, the V gene TRBV4-2; D uncertain. The germline V gene encodes CDR1 LGHNA and CDR2 YNFKEQ. V was trimmed by 10 bases and J by 4 bases, leaving 29 bases between them. The CDR3 loop spans 18 amino acids. CDR3: CAIGPRLLWVLGNQPQHF. CDR3 in DNA: TGTGCCATCGGCCCCCGGCTCCTCTGGGTGCTAGGAAATCAGCCCCAGCATTTT.

By share, this clonotype counts as medium-sized. V gene TRBV6-5 combines with J gene TRBJ1-1, with a possible D match to TRBD1 (6 bases). The CDR3 contains 15 residues. Germline values: CDR1 MNHEY, CDR2 SVGAGI. Trimming stripped 2 bases from V and 0 bases from J, with 10 bases between. CDR3 residues: CASSYGAGVNTEAFF. CDR3 nucleotide sequence: TGTGCCAGCAGTTACGGGGCAGGGGTGAACACTGAAGCTTTCTTT.

The rearrangement links TRBV10-3 to TRBJ1-1, with TRBD1 as a possible D gene (5 bases). V lost 7 bases and J 2 bases, leaving 11 bases between the germline ends. Per germline, CDR1 ENHRY and CDR2 SYGVKD. This CDR3 comprises 13 residues. The CDR3 here is CAIIPQGNTEAFF. CDR3 nucleotide sequence: TGTGCCATCATCCCCCAGGGAAACACTGAAGCTTTCTTT.

This clonotype is medium-sized (0.01 to 0.1%) by share. The chain carries TRBV18 and TRBJ2-5; D might be TRBD2 (5 bases). The germline V gene encodes CDR1 KGHSH and CDR2 LQKENI. V was pared by 0 bases and J by 3 bases, with 11 bases between. The CDR3 sequence is 15 residues long. The CDR3 protein is CASSPPGVAKETQYF. The CDR3 DNA reads as TGTGCCAGCTCACCACCCGGGGTGGCCAAAGAGACCCAGTACTTC.

This clonotype has just a few counts. This sequence joins TRBV4-1 and TRBJ2-7; tentative D call: TRBD1 (6 bases). CDR3 length: 14 amino acids. CDR1 and CDR2 (germline): MGHRA, YSYEKL. The germline V and J ends were trimmed by 1 base and 5 bases, with 12 bases remaining between them. CDR3 nucleotide sequence: TGCGCCAGCAGCCAAGGACAGGCCAGGGACGAGCAGTACTTC. This encodes CASSQGQARDEQYF.

This clonotype is labeled as medium-sized. CDR3 sequence reads: CASSRVGLQETQYF. In DNA, the CDR3 is TGTGCCAGCAGCCGTGTGGGACTCCAAGAGACCCAGTACTTC. V gene TRBV5-6 combines with J gene TRBJ2-5; TRBD2 is a possible D gene (6 bases). Per germline, CDR1 SGHDT and CDR2 YYEEEE. The CDR3 runs 14 residues. V was trimmed by 4 bases and J by 1 base, leaving 11 bases between them.

This clonotype is medium-sized within its sample. The genes are TRBV10-3 and TRBJ1-3; D is undetermined. The CDR3 extends over 14 amino acids. V lost 5 bases and J lost 0, with 8 bases in between. Germline V CDR1 and CDR2: ENHRY, SYGVKD. The CDR3 sequence: CAISLKFSGNTIYF. The CDR3 bases are TGTGCCATCAGTCTAAAGTTCTCTGGAAACACCATATATTTT.

This clonotype came up many times. The gene calls are TRBV6-2 or TRBV6-3 and TRBJ1-1, with a tentative D call TRBD1 (5 bases). The germline CDR1 and CDR2 sequences are MNHEY and SVGEGT. With 5 bases removed from V and 1 base from J, the gap between germline ends came to 14 bases. The CDR3 is 15 residues long. CDR3 nucleotide sequence: TGTGCCAGCAGTCACATGCCGGGGCGGAACACTGAAGCTTTCTTT. It encodes CASSHMPGRNTEAFF.

The rearrangement joins TRBV3-1 to TRBJ2-2; no reliable D call. The CDR3 contains 13 residues. V was shortened by 1 base and J by 5 bases, with 5 bases between the two germline ends. CDR1 LGHDT and CDR2 YNNKEL come from the germline V gene (reference sequence). CDR3 region: CASSQVATGELFF. In nucleotides, the CDR3 is TGTGCCAGCAGCCAAGTAGCAACCGGGGAGCTGTTTTTT.